The TCR beta chain under discussion was sequenced for a study of blood T cell repertoires in COVID-19. The repertoire was sequenced with immunoSEQ multiplex PCR; TCRdb's copy has only in-frame clones and lacks some. The profile shows under 15,000 clones, around 83% of them singletons. The CDR3 runs 16 residues. With 2 bases removed from V and 4 bases from J, the gap between germline ends came to 14 bases. Looked up from germline, CDR1 is MDHEN and CDR2 is SYDVKM. This chain links TRBV28 with TRBJ2-2; TRBD2 is a possible D gene (6 bases). The origin of this receptor is a man aged 35 to 55 with active or convalescent COVID-19. Sequences were obtained from peripheral blood. As DNA, the CDR3 is TGTGCCAGCAGTTTAGGGGGGAGAGAGGGCACCGGGGAGCTGTTTTTT. The encoded protein is CASSLGGREGTGELFF.